The 22 T cell receptor beta chains presented below share a single source sample, sequenced in a study of preoperative IRX-2 immunotherapy in early breast cancer. The protocol was immunoSEQ multiplex PCR, while the TCRdb copy is restricted to in-frame clones and leaves out a portion. The table shows about 98,000 clones, with roughly 89% occurring only once. As for treatment: preoperative locoregional IRX-2 cytokine immunotherapy. The sequenced sample was tumor tissue, obtained after IRX-2 immunotherapy. The receptors come from a human donor with breast cancer.

The chain carries TRBV6-8 and TRBJ1-1; D gene ambiguous. Germline CDR1 reads MNHGY; CDR2 reads SAAAGT. V lost 10 bases, J lost 5 bases, and 14 bases lay in between. The CDR3 is 12 residues long. This CDR3 is CAISSAGTEAFF. In DNA form, the CDR3 reads TGTGCCATCAGCTCTGCTGGGACTGAAGCTTTCTTT.

As DNA, the CDR3 is TGTGCCAGCACACTGTTGTTTGGGGGCCCCGGGGAGCTGTTTTTT. Encoded protein: CASTLLFGGPGELFF. The chain uses TRBV6-7 and TRBJ2-2, with D perhaps TRBD1 (6 bases). TRBV6-7 carries the ORF label, with uncertain function. The CDR3 runs 15 residues. The V end lost 7 bases, the J end lost 6 bases, and 18 bases lay between the germline ends.

This chain joins TRBV18 and TRBJ2-7; 7 bases are a match to TRBD2. Germline assignment: CDR1 KGHSH and CDR2 LQKENI. This CDR3 spans 13 amino acids. Germline trimming cut 2 bases from V and 3 bases from J; bases unmatched to any gene: 1. The DNA of the CDR3 is TGTGCCAGCTCACCATGGGGGGGCTACGAGCAGTACTTC. It is translated as CASSPWGGYEQYF.

The CDR3 spells CASSRDREKYEQYF. CDR3 DNA sequence: TGTGCCAGCAGCCGGGACAGGGAAAAATACGAGCAGTACTTC. The chain carries TRBV6-7 and TRBJ2-7; 9 bases map to TRBD1. Being an ORF, TRBV6-7 has a function that is uncertain. The CDR3 sequence is 14 residues long. V trimming: 6 bases; J trimming: 4 bases; junction bases outside the gene matches: 7.

In DNA, the CDR3 is TGCAGCGTTGAACGTCAGGCAGTATACGGCTATGGCTACACCTTC. Amino acid sequence: CSVERQAVYGYGYTF. This chain uses TRBV29-1 with TRBJ1-2; the D is unclear. V was clipped by 2 bases and J by 4 bases, with 17 bases between them. The CDR3 consists of 15 residues. The V gene's germline CDR1 is SQVTM and CDR2 ANQGSEA.

This chain links TRBV19 with TRBJ2-3; 9 bases are a match to TRBD2. Germline trimming cut 0 bases from V and 2 bases from J; bases unmatched to any gene: 9. This CDR3 is 18 amino acids long. The germline gives CDR1 LNHDA, CDR2 SQIVND (reference sequence). In nucleotides, the CDR3 is TGTGCCAGTAGTATAGAACCACCGGGACTAGCTTTCACAGATACGCAGTATTTT. Translating gives CASSIEPPGLAFTDTQYF.

The chain couples TRBV19 to TRBJ2-5, with 7 nucleotides matching TRBD2. The V gene end was trimmed by 6 bases and the J gene end by 5 bases; junction bases not matched to a gene: 6. This CDR3 spans 13 amino acids. CDR1 is LNHDA, CDR2 SQIVND, per germline (reference sequence). The CDR3 sequence: CASSPGGGETQYF. The CDR3 DNA is TGTGCCAGTAGCCCGGGGGGTGGGGAGACCCAGTACTTC. Full variable domain (missing parts from reference TRBV19 and TRBJ2-5): DGGITQSPKYLFRKEGQNVTLSCEQNLNHDAMYWYRQDPGQGLRLIYYSQIVNDFQKGDIAEGYSVSREKKESFPLTVTSAQKNPTAFYLCASSPGGGETQYFGPGTRLLVL.

The rearrangement links TRBV2 to TRBJ2-1; D tentatively fits TRBD1 or TRBD2 (5 bases each). CDR1 and CDR2 from the germline V gene are SNHLY and FYNNEI. The CDR3 totals 15 residues. V lost 4 bases and J 3 bases, leaving 13 bases between the germline ends. CDR3 protein: CASSGDGTSYNEQFF. In DNA, the CDR3 is TGTGCCAGCAGTGGTGACGGGACCAGCTACAATGAGCAGTTCTTC.

The chain carries TRBV5-1 and TRBJ2-2, with 8 nucleotides matching TRBD2. In germline, CDR1 is SGHRS, CDR2 YFSETQ. The CDR3 covers 15 residues. V lost 7 bases and J lost 4; bases outside the gene matches: 9. CDR3 nucleotide sequence: TGCGCCAGCGCGTCCTTGACTAGCGCCACCGGGGAGCTGTTTTTT. Translated: CASASLTSATGELFF.

This chain joins TRBV28 and TRBJ2-2; the D gene is possibly TRBD1 (6 bases). The germline gives CDR1 MDHEN, CDR2 SYDVKM. V was shortened by 6 bases and J by 10 bases, with 12 bases between the two germline ends. This CDR3 contains 12 residues. The CDR3 is CASSHTGTELFF. The CDR3 DNA reads as TGTGCCAGCAGCCATACAGGGACGGAGCTGTTTTTT.

J is TRBJ1-2 and V is TRBV28; D may be TRBD1 (5 bases). The V gene lost 3 bases and the J gene lost 7 bases, with 12 bases spanning the gap. CDR3 length: 13 residues. CDR1 is MDHEN, CDR2 SYDVKM, per germline. Here the CDR3 DNA reads TGTGCCAGCAGTTTGATACAGGAGGGTGGCTACACCTTC. Translation gives CASSLIQEGGYTF.

The chain employs TRBV7-4 and TRBJ2-3, with TRBD2 matching over 8 bases. This CDR3 contains 19 residues. V lost 6 bases and J lost 0; bases outside the gene matches: 17. Germline lookup yields CDR1 SGHVT and CDR2 SQSDAQ. DNA for the CDR3: TGTGCCAGCAGTCCCCGTGCTCCCCAGGAGCGGGGGAGCACAGATACGCAGTATTTT. Its translation is CASSPRAPQERGSTDTQYF.

V is TRBV18 and J is TRBJ2-4, with D uncertain. The length of the CDR3 is 14 residues. The V end was cut by 4 bases, the J end by 2 bases, with 9 bases between. The V gene's germline CDR1 is KGHSH and CDR2 LQKENI. CDR3 in DNA: TGTGCCAGCTCACAGCTCGAAACCAAAAACATTCAGTACTTC. Protein sequence: CASSQLETKNIQYF. The entire variable domain, with the rest obtained from reference TRBV18 and TRBJ2-4, is as follows: NAGVMQNPRHLVRRRGQEARLRCSPMKGHSHVYWYRQLPEEGLKFMVYLQKENIIDESGMPKERFSAEFPKEGPSILRIQQVVRGDSAAYFCASSQLETKNIQYFGAGTRLSVL.

This chain uses TRBV30 with TRBJ2-5, with 12 nucleotides matching TRBD2. CDR3 length: 16 amino acids. The germline V gene encodes CDR1 GTSNPN and CDR2 SVGIG (reference sequence). Unmatched junction bases numbered 8, after V lost 1 base and J lost 5 bases. The CDR3 is CAWSGGLAGGLETQYF. Written as DNA, the CDR3 is TGTGCCTGGAGTGGAGGGCTAGCGGGAGGGCTTGAGACCCAGTACTTC. The full variable domain, completed using reference TRBV30 and TRBJ2-5, is SQTIHQWPATLVQPVGSPLSLECTVEGTSNPNLYWYRQAAGRGLQLLFYSVGIGQISSEVPQNLSASRPQDRQFILSSKKLLLSDSGFYLCAWSGGLAGGLETQYFGPGTRLLVL.

The chain couples TRBV5-1 to TRBJ2-7; TRBD1 aligns across 10 bases. Trimming cost V 2 bases and J 3 bases; bases outside gene matches: 2. CDR3 length: 14 amino acids. The germline V gene encodes CDR1 SGHRS and CDR2 YFSETQ. The CDR3 here is CASSFGTGVYEQYF. Here the CDR3 DNA reads TGCGCCAGCAGCTTTGGGACAGGGGTCTACGAGCAGTACTTC. The full variable domain, its missing parts supplied by reference TRBV5-1 and TRBJ2-7, is KAGVTQTPRYLIKTRGQQVTLSCSPISGHRSVSWYQQTPGQGLQFLFEYFSETQRNKGNFPGRFSGRQFSNSRSEMNVSTLELGDSALYLCASSFGTGVYEQYFGPGTRLTVT.

This chain uses TRBV12-5 with TRBJ1-1; no definite D call. The germline V gene has CDR1 LGHNT and CDR2 FRNRAP. V gave up 1 base and J gave up 3 bases, with 3 bases separating them. The CDR3 runs to 12 residues. The CDR3: CASGLGYTEAFF. Written as DNA, the CDR3 is TGTGCTAGTGGTTTGGGATACACTGAAGCTTTCTTT.

This chain links TRBV19 with TRBJ1-5; D ambiguous. CDR1 and CDR2 from the germline V gene are LNHDA and SQIVND (reference sequence). CDR3 length: 14 residues. The V end lost 4 bases, the J end lost 2 bases, and 9 bases lay between the germline ends. CDR3 DNA: TGTGCCAGTAGTAGAGGGCTGGGCAATCAGCCCCAGCATTTT. Its translation is CASSRGLGNQPQHF.

The chain couples TRBV10-2 to TRBJ1-1, with D possibly TRBD1 on 5 matching bases. CDR1 is WSHSY, CDR2 SAAADI, per germline. The CDR3 is made up of 13 amino acids. V was shortened by 4 bases and J by 10 bases, with 16 bases between the two germline ends. The CDR3: CASSVTEGYRAFF. The CDR3 DNA follows: TGCGCCAGCAGTGTAACAGAGGGGTATAGAGCTTTCTTT.

V gene TRBV14 combines with J gene TRBJ2-7, with 10 bases that match TRBD2. CDR1 and CDR2 (germline): SGHDN, FVKESK. Losses at the gene ends were 5 bases for V and 6 bases for J; bases not matched to a gene: 10. The CDR3 length is 15 residues. The CDR3 sequence: CASSFLAGDEIEQYF. The DNA for the CDR3 is TGTGCCAGCAGCTTTCTAGCGGGAGACGAAATCGAGCAGTACTTC.

The chain recombines TRBV10-2 with TRBJ2-2; TRBD1 matches 10 bases. Germline CDR1 reads WSHSY; CDR2 reads SAAADI. V trimming: 6 bases; J trimming: 9 bases; junction bases outside the gene matches: 7. The CDR3 runs to 14 residues. The DNA of the CDR3 is TGCGCCAGCAGCGGGACAGGGGAAGGTCGGGAGCTGTTTTTT. This sequence encodes CASSGTGEGRELFF.

The chain links TRBV7-7 to TRBJ2-3; perhaps D is TRBD1 or TRBD2 (5 bases each). The CDR3 totals 17 residues. Germline V lookup: CDR1 SSHAT, CDR2 FNYEAQ (reference sequence). The V end was cut by 8 bases, the J end by 3 bases, with 24 bases between. CDR3 residues: CASDQTERQGVTDTQYF. CDR3 DNA: TGTGCCAGCGACCAAACGGAACGCCAGGGAGTGACAGATACGCAGTATTTT.

The chain joins TRBV7-1 to TRBJ2-7; possibly TRBD2 for D (6 bases). TRBV7-1 is assigned to the ORF class and has an uncertain function. The CDR3 is 13 residues long. V was pared by 5 bases and J by 2 bases, with 10 bases between. DNA of the CDR3: TGTGCCAGCAGCCTTAGCGGCGCCTACGAGCAGTACTTC. Its protein product is CASSLSGAYEQYF.